The source of this TCR beta chain is a study of T-cell reconstitution after alpha-beta-depleted transplantation in children. Study results and caveats: There were reportedly several hundred expanded graft clones from which alpha-beta T cells came about two months after transplant. After one year, T-cell counts and TCRbeta diversity mostly came from new T cells. Some patients' high day-60 TCRbeta diversity was traced to surviving recipient T cells and thymic progenitors.

V was cut by 5 bases and J by 4 bases, with 14 bases left in between. Germline values: CDR1 DFQATT, CDR2 SNEGSKA (reference sequence). The CDR3 length is 13 residues. This clonotype was counted ten times or more. Its specificity is not known. A TCRbeta library incorporating unique molecular identifiers was prepared. MiXCR, run by TCRdb on the PCR reads, gives a single entry per CDR3 protein. The data show roughly 300,000 distinct CDR3 sequences, about 9.9% seen once. This clonotype originated in a male patient aged 2 to 9 who had a stem cell transplant for chronic granulomatous disease, so the T cells may come from the graft donor. V gene TRBV20-1 combines with J gene TRBJ1-1, with TRBD1 as a possible D gene (6 bases). The sequences come from peripheral blood, collected 180 days after TCRalphabeta/CD19-depleted stem cell transplant. The CDR3 reads CSAQSGAVTEAFF. The CDR3 DNA follows: TGCAGTGCTCAGTCGGGGGCGGTCACTGAAGCTTTCTTT.